The sequence of this T cell receptor beta chain was determined in a study of radiation and T cells in renal cell carcinoma. General study results and limits: Top tumor clonotypes rose in blood 2 weeks post-radiation, then contracted. Baseline intratumoral clonotype presence is unknown without pretreatment biopsies.

Clones were read by immunoSEQ multiplex PCR, and TCRdb kept only the in-frame ones, dropping some. The sample lists about 130,000 clones; approximately 90% were seen once. The time point denotes: blood 2 weeks post-SBRT. The treatment was: 15 Gy SBRT to primary tumor, nephrectomy 4 weeks later. Details on this clone: No antigen is known for it.

Germline lookup yields CDR1 MDHEN and CDR2 SYDVKM. The CDR3 contains 16 residues. V was cut by 5 bases and J by 4 bases, with 20 bases left in between. The origin of this receptor is a woman in her 70s with renal cell carcinoma. The chain links TRBV28 to TRBJ1-2; perhaps TRBD1 as D (6 bases). Sequences were derived from blood, sampled from a patient whose treatment included radiotherapy and nephrectomy. Here the CDR3 reads CASSTSGKGGSYGYTF. Written as DNA, the CDR3 is TGTGCCAGCAGTACCTCTGGGAAGGGGGGGAGCTATGGCTACACCTTC.